The present T cell receptor beta chain was sequenced within a study of regulatory T cells in long-lasting Graves disease. On this clonotype: A much bigger clone sits one base away, suggesting this may be a read error.

Sample time point: newly diagnosed GD, antithyroid drugs for less than 3 months. PBMCs were the source of the RNA used for TCR sequencing. Construction of TCR beta libraries relied on iRepertoire HTBI primers and on Arm-PCR targeting CDR3 regions. In TCRdb, the multiplex PCR reads were re-called with MiXCR into one record per CDR3 protein. The sample yields 530,000 or so distinct CDR3 sequences, approximately 13% seen once. This CDR3 has 14 amino acids. Germline assignment: CDR1 SNHLY and CDR2 FYNNEI. A further study also used this sample, focusing on T cells in Graves' hyperthyroidism and ophthalmopathy.

The chain recombines TRBV2 with TRBJ2-7, with D tentatively TRBD1 (6 bases). The input for sequencing was peripheral blood mononuclear cells (PBMCs), taken at new diagnosis, from a patient treated with antithyroid drugs. This sequence originates from a man younger than 40 with Graves disease. CDR3 protein: CAAAGRTVAYEQCF. The CDR3 region has the DNA TGTGCCGCCGCGGGCCGGACAGTGGCCTACGAGCAGTGCTTC.